These 18 T cell receptor beta chains share one sample of origin, sequenced in a study of T cell repertoires in cytomegalovirus infection. TCRdb independently ran MiXCR on the reads; one entry per CDR3 protein. The sample records about 700,000 distinct CDR3 sequences, around 35% being singletons. Their target antigens are unknown. Specimen: cultured PBMCs, collected from culture after CMV antigen stimulation. These receptors were obtained from a human donor in good health (CMV status not recorded). Some clones in this sample may be carry-over from other donors' samples.

This clonotype has only a few counts. The V gene is TRBV20-1, the J gene TRBJ2-7; tentative D call: TRBD1 (5 bases). The CDR3 covers 16 residues. V lost 8 bases and J lost 5, with 28 bases in between. The germline gives CDR1 DFQATT, CDR2 SNEGSKA (reference sequence). This CDR3 is CSPKRAQGPGLHEQYF. In DNA form, the CDR3 reads TGCAGTCCTAAACGCGCCCAGGGTCCAGGGCTACACGAGCAGTACTTC.

This clonotype was recorded many times. The CDR3 bases are TGTGCCAGCAGCTTAGGGGGTCTGAGACTCTCTGTCGAGCAGTACTTC. This codes for CASSLGGLRLSVEQYF. The chain uses TRBV7-8 and TRBJ2-7; D unclear. Germline assignment: CDR1 SGHVS and CDR2 FQNEAQ. The V gene lost 1 base and the J gene lost 6 bases, with 19 bases spanning the gap. The CDR3 length is 16 residues.

A few counts support this clonotype. This rearrangement joins TRBV7-8 to TRBJ2-2, with D perhaps TRBD2 (6 bases). The CDR3 has 15 residues. In germline, CDR1 is SGHVS, CDR2 FQNEAQ. V was trimmed by 5 bases and J by 9 bases, leaving 19 bases between them. CDR3 amino acids: CASSPALAGFRELFF. DNA for the CDR3: TGTGCCAGCAGCCCAGCACTTGCGGGGTTTAGGGAGCTGTTTTTT.

This clonotype was counted between two and nine times. V and J are TRBV19 and TRBJ2-1; possibly TRBD2 for D (5 bases). Germline assignment: CDR1 LNHDA and CDR2 SQIVND (reference sequence). Trimming removed 10 bases from V and 12 bases from J, with 16 bases in between. CDR3 size: 11 residues. Written as DNA, the CDR3 is TGTGCCACGGAAAGCACGGGGAGGCAGTTCTTC. It is translated as CATESTGRQFF.

The chain has TRBV12-3 or TRBV12-4 and TRBJ1-2; D is undetermined. V gave up 6 bases and J gave up 4 bases, with 15 bases separating them. The CDR3 has 14 amino acids. CDR3 amino acids: CASSPRGNSYGYTF. As DNA, the CDR3 is TGTGCCAGCAGCCCAAGAGGCAACAGCTATGGCTACACCTTC.

The rearrangement uses TRBV12-3 or TRBV12-4 and TRBJ2-3; D is undetermined. The CDR3 spans 14 residues. V dropped 2 bases and J dropped 4 bases, with 10 bases sitting between them. The CDR3 loop reads CASSLPSPADTQYF. The CDR3 coding sequence is TGTGCCAGCAGTTTACCAAGCCCAGCAGATACGCAGTATTTT.

The V and J genes are TRBV6-8 and TRBJ2-7; 7 nucleotides line up with TRBD1. This CDR3 has 14 amino acids. V shed 6 bases, J shed 9 bases, and the junction held 14 bases outside the gene matches. The germline V gene encodes CDR1 MNHGY and CDR2 SAAAGT. The CDR3 spells CASRQHGTALGQYF. CDR3 sequence (DNA): TGTGCCAGCAGGCAACATGGGACAGCCCTAGGGCAGTACTTC.

The rearrangement uses TRBV4-1 and TRBJ2-1; TRBD2 agrees at 15 bases. This CDR3 region has 16 residues. V gave up 0 bases and J gave up 10 bases; unmatched junction bases: 4. Germline V lookup: CDR1 MGHRA, CDR2 YSYEKL. The CDR3 loop is CASSQDGGLAGGEQFF. As DNA, the CDR3 is TGCGCCAGCAGCCAAGATGGGGGACTAGCGGGAGGCGAGCAGTTCTTC.

The V and J genes are TRBV30 and TRBJ2-1; 8 bases fit TRBD1. J lost 2 bases, V lost 5 bases, and 2 bases had no gene match. The CDR3 has 13 amino acids. The V gene's germline CDR1 is GTSNPN and CDR2 SVGIG (reference sequence). The CDR3: CAWGQGTYNEQFF. The CDR3 coding sequence is TGTGCCTGGGGACAGGGAACCTACAATGAGCAGTTCTTC.

This chain joins TRBV7-6 and TRBJ2-1; D not resolved. V lost 2 bases, J lost 9 bases, and 11 bases lay in between. Germline CDR1 SGHVS, CDR2 FNYEAQ. The CDR3 is 13 residues long. For the CDR3, the DNA is TGTGCCAGCAGCTTACACCTAAACAGTGAGCAGTTCTTC. It codes for CASSLHLNSEQFF.

This clonotype has a single count. J is TRBJ2-7 and V is TRBV5-5; TRBD2 aligns across 13 bases. V was clipped by 1 base and J by 0 bases; unmatched bases: 7. This CDR3 is built from 18 residues. Germline assignment: CDR1 SGHKS and CDR2 YYEKEE (reference sequence). Written as DNA, the CDR3 is TGTGCCAGCAGCTTGACTAGCGGGAGGGGCCCCAGCTCCTACGAGCAGTACTTC. Its translation: CASSLTSGRGPSSYEQYF.

This chain uses TRBV27 with TRBJ1-5; TRBD1 matches 8 bases. The CDR3 covers 14 residues. The junction had 5 bases not matched to a gene; V was cut back by 6 bases and J by 4 bases. Germline V CDR1 and CDR2: MNHEY, SMNVEV (reference sequence). CDR3 DNA sequence: TGTGCCAGCAGCAAAACAGGGGGGAATCAGCCCCAGCATTTT. As protein: CASSKTGGNQPQHF.

The rearrangement links TRBV7-6 to TRBJ1-2; perhaps TRBD1 as D (6 bases). Germline values: CDR1 SGHVS, CDR2 FNYEAQ. The CDR3 runs to 14 residues. Trimming removed 9 bases at V and 0 bases at J, with 14 bases between. The CDR3 protein is CASGGQSANYGYTF. In DNA, the CDR3 is TGTGCCAGTGGGGGGCAGTCTGCTAACTATGGCTACACCTTC. Looking up the rest from reference TRBV7-6 and TRBJ1-2 gives the full variable domain: GAGVSQSPRYKVTKRGQDVALRCDPISGHVSLYWYRQALGQGPEFLTYFNYEAQQDKSGLPNDRFSAERPEGSISTLTIQRTEQRDSAMYRCASGGQSANYGYTFGSGTRLTVV.

This clonotype was seen more than once but under ten times. The chain has TRBV9 and TRBJ1-1, with D unresolved. The V and J ends lost 0 bases and 2 bases respectively, with 17 bases between them. The germline V gene encodes CDR1 SGDLS and CDR2 YYNGEE. The CDR3 is 17 amino acids. This CDR3 is CASSVVETERFNTEAFF. CDR3 DNA sequence: TGTGCCAGCAGCGTAGTAGAGACTGAAAGATTTAACACTGAAGCTTTCTTT.

The CDR3, as DNA: TGCGCCAGCAGCCAGGAGGACAGGGCGTACTACGAGCAGTACTTC. It is translated as CASSQEDRAYYEQYF. The V and J genes are TRBV4-1 and TRBJ2-7; 8 bases agree with TRBD1. CDR3 size: 15 residues. The junction had 7 bases not matched to a gene; V was cut back by 3 bases and J by 3 bases. The germline gives CDR1 MGHRA, CDR2 YSYEKL.

Only a few counts were recorded for this clonotype. V is TRBV7-2 and J is TRBJ2-3; D possibly matches TRBD1 or TRBD2 (5 bases each). V lost 6 bases and J lost 2, with 18 bases in between. The CDR3 loop spans 16 amino acids. CDR1 is SGHTA and CDR2 is FQGNSA in the germline V gene. The CDR3 DNA follows: TGTGCCAGCAGTAGAGTCGGGGCGGGCCACACAGATACGCAGTATTTT. It yields the protein CASSRVGAGHTDTQYF.

The rearrangement joins TRBV7-6 to TRBJ1-6, with unresolved D. Germline lookup yields CDR1 SGHVS and CDR2 FNYEAQ. There are 15 residues in the CDR3. V was pared by 1 base and J by 6 bases, with 10 bases between. The CDR3 is CASSLGAATNSPLHF. Written as DNA, the CDR3 is TGTGCCAGCAGCTTAGGGGCAGCCACTAATTCACCCCTCCACTTT.

The chain links TRBV30 to TRBJ2-3, with no clear D. The CDR3 loop spans 13 amino acids. V lost 0 bases and J 6 bases, leaving 10 bases between the germline ends. Germline CDR1 GTSNPN, CDR2 SVGIG (reference sequence). CDR3 bases: TGTGCCTGGAGTGTTGGTTCCTCGGATACGCAGTATTTT. This codes for CAWSVGSSDTQYF.